Sequencing of this TCR beta chain was carried out in a study of blood T cell repertoires in COVID-19. Clones were sequenced by immunoSEQ multiplex PCR, and TCRdb holds only the in-frame ones, with some missing. Of approximately 38,000 clones in the sample, just under 85% were seen once. Germline V lookup: CDR1 SGHAT, CDR2 FQNNGV. The germline V and J ends were trimmed by 5 bases and 5 bases, with 9 bases remaining between them. CDR3 length: 13 residues. This clonotype originated in a human donor with acute or convalescent COVID-19. The donor label of this sample is uncertain. The sequenced sample consisted of peripheral blood. The rearrangement links TRBV11-2 to TRBJ2-2; D not resolved. The CDR3 DNA reads as TGTGCCAGCAGCCTCACAAGAACCGGGGAGCTGTTTTTT. Translating it yields CASSLTRTGELFF.